This T cell receptor (beta chain) is from a study of cytomegalovirus exposure and HLA in healthy donors. The PCR had 60 Vbeta and 13 Jbeta primers. Using immunoSEQ multiplex PCR, the repertoire was profiled, and TCRdb retains in-frame clones only, with some absent. This sample has around 160,000 clones, with around 68% found just once. V lost 3 bases and J lost 3; bases outside the gene matches: 6. The CDR3 is made up of 15 amino acids. Germline CDR1 and CDR2: MNHNS and SASEGT. This clone was observed a handful of times. The TCR comes from a man in his fifties in good health and CMV-seronegative. Specimen: PBMCs. The V and J genes are TRBV6-1 and TRBJ2-7; 9 nucleotides line up with TRBD1. CDR3 in amino acids: CASSDQRQGDYEQYF. CDR3 coding DNA: TGTGCCAGCAGTGACCAAAGACAGGGGGACTACGAGCAGTACTTC.